This T cell receptor (beta chain) was sequenced in a study of beta chain features in type 1 diabetes. Study details: Age, gender and cell yields were alike across patients and healthy donors. Overall study results and limits: VDJ junctions sequenced from type 1 diabetes patients showed fewer insertions and more deletions. The similarity of naive, central memory and Treg TCRB repertoires appeared greater among patients than among healthy donors. Among all four CD4+ subsets, Type 1 diabetes patients had TCRB CDR3s that were moderately but significantly shorter.

Every bit of the isolated RNA underwent reverse transcription, so sequencing read expressed TCRB transcripts. Assay used: immunoSEQ multiplex PCR; TCRdb lists only in-frame clones, some missing. Of 95,000 to 150,000 clones in the sample, around a sixth are singletons; the top ten hold around 2.6%. This CDR3 spans 15 amino acids. Germline loops: CDR1 SGHRS, CDR2 YFSETQ. With V trimmed by 5 bases and J by 5 bases, 12 bases remained unmatched. This clone was found many times. Antigen specificity is unknown. The sequence derives from a man aged 18 to 35 with type 1 diabetes. The genes are TRBV5-1 and TRBJ2-7; TRBD1 matches at 8 bases. Material for sequencing was central memory CD4+ T cells from blood. The CDR3 here is CASSSVDRVENEQYF. CDR3 sequence (DNA): TGCGCCAGCAGTTCTGTGGACAGGGTTGAAAACGAGCAGTACTTC.